This T cell receptor (beta chain) was found in a study of OX40 agonist ivuxolimab in advanced cancers. For the study in its entirety: Ivuxolimab, which targeted the costimulatory receptor OX40 (CD134), was an agonistic, fully human IgG2 monoclonal antibody. Intravenous ivuxolimab was administered to patients every 2 weeks at six dose levels: 0.01, 0.1, 0.3, 1.5, 3 and 10 mg/kg. Of the approximately 50 dose-escalation patients, hepatocellular carcinoma was present in around 20, melanoma in approximately 15, renal cell carcinoma in 9 and head and neck cancer in 9. In the dose-escalation cohort, 70% to 85% of patients were male, and the mean age was around 65 years with a range of about 20 to 79. Prior anti-PD-1, anti-PD-L1 or anti-CTLA-4 therapy was permitted, and about two fifths of dose-escalation patients had received checkpoint inhibitors. Partial responses occurred in three dose-escalation patients, of whom one had hepatocellular carcinoma and two had cutaneous melanoma. Peripheral TCRbeta sequencing aimed to test whether ivuxolimab altered TCR sequence diversity and caused clonal T-cell expansion. The paper reports the monotherapy dose-escalation portion (N ≈ 52 patients) of the phase I ivuxolimab trial. Results the study describes overall, beyond this receptor: Clonal expansion of both CD4+ and CD8+ blood T cells was observed from baseline to week 6 at doses 0.1 to 3.0 mg/kg. Antigen specificity was not determined for the clonally expanded peripheral T cells. Partial responders in the 0.1-3.0 mg/kg groups had among the lowest normalized peripheral clonal expansion, especially among CD8+ T cells. Low levels of normalized T-cell clonal expansion were also seen in some nonresponding patients. After ivuxolimab, more expanded clones were found on average in CD8+ T cells than in CD4+ T cells.

Patients with a history of autoimmune disease or receiving systemic immunosuppression were excluded from the trial. Peripheral blood for TCR sequencing was drawn from every dose cohort at baseline, at cycle 4 day 1 and at cycle 7 day 1. Samples were obtained from an open-label, multicenter, first-in-human phase I dose-escalation trial of ivuxolimab. Adults with locally advanced or metastatic melanoma, renal cell, hepatocellular, or head and neck squamous cell carcinoma were enrolled in the trial. Before TCR sequencing, CD4+ T cells and CD8+ T cells from peripheral blood were sorted into separate populations. The germline V gene encodes CDR1 KGHSY and CDR2 FQNENV. Including the terminal cysteine and phenylalanine, the CDR3 comprises 13 residues. This entry keeps only the CDR3 DNA: 39 bases, framed from base 1. The germline ends are 7 bases apart after V is trimmed by 2 bases and J by 5 bases. As to this clone: It lacks a known antigen. No per-base quality is available; no much larger clone lies one base away.

For sequencing of the TCRbeta CDR3 region, genomic DNA was extracted from the sorted cells. The immunoSEQ Assay was used for sequencing of TCRbeta CDR3 regions. The source is immuneACCESS, and TCRdb retained only in-frame sequences with V and J called. Part of the clones is not carried over; for the studies checked, unresolved V genes explain less than half of this, and the remainder is unexplained. The sample table records under 75,000 clones; 80% to 90% of these occur just once. The top ten hold under 0.75% of the sample. This sequence uses TRBV16 and TRBJ2-1, with the D gene not confidently named. The sequence derives from an adult with an advanced solid tumor such as melanoma, head and neck, liver or kidney cancer. The specimen comprised CD4+ or CD8+ T cells sorted from blood, sampled in a trial of the OX40 agonist ivuxolimab. Here the CDR3 is given as CASSQGQNNEQFF. Read as DNA, the sequence is TGTGCCAGCAGCCAAGGCCAGAACAATGAGCAGTTCTTC.